Presented here are 2 T cell receptor beta chains from one specimen sequenced in a study of radiotherapy plus CTLA-4 blockade in lung cancer (dated 2018 in TCRdb). The method behind the library was the immunoSEQ multiplex PCR assay. This immuneACCESS table, as held by TCRdb, lists in-frame sequences with V and J called but not all clones. Of the missing ones, under half trace to an unresolved V gene in checked studies; the others have no known cause. The sample data list approximately 98,000 clones, and approximately 78% of these were observed just once. The ten largest clonotypes hold 3% to 3.5% of the sample. This specimen consisted of peripheral blood, obtained from a patient treated with radiotherapy plus ipilimumab. These TCRs come from a human donor with non-small cell lung cancer who had a partial response to radiotherapy plus ipilimumab.

The chain carries TRBV5-8 and TRBJ2-7; TRBD2 might be the D (7 bases). CDR3 length: 15 residues. V gave up 4 bases and J gave up 7 bases, with 21 bases separating them. CDR1 and CDR2 from the germline V gene are SGHTS and YDEGEE. CDR3 nucleotide sequence: TGTGCCAGCAGCCGGGGGGCTATGGGTTTGAGGGAGCAGTACTTC. Its protein is CASSRGAMGLREQYF.

This rearrangement joins TRBV4-1 to TRBJ2-1, with 9 bases identical to TRBD1. With V trimmed by 2 bases and J by 9 bases, 14 bases remained unmatched. The CDR3 is 17 amino acids. The germline V gene encodes CDR1 MGHRA and CDR2 YSYEKL. CDR3 coding DNA: TGCGCCAGCAGCCAACAAGCCCGGGACAGGGTCAATGGTGAGCAGTTCTTC. It specifies CASSQQARDRVNGEQFF.